Listed below are T cell receptor beta chains from one sample, sequenced in a study of T cells in Graves' hyperthyroidism and ophthalmopathy. TCRdb called the multiplex PCR reads again in MiXCR, with one record for every CDR3 protein. The sample yields about 400,000 distinct CDR3 sequences, around 15% seen once. Sequenced sample: blood. Source of these receptors: a woman aged 18-35 years with Graves' hyperthyroidism. Each CDR3 is given with its conserved first and last residue. Each record gives: J gene, clone size, D gene, V gene, CDR3 protein, CDR3 DNA. D genes are given only for firm matches. The size of a clone is reported for some rows only, either as once, few or many, or as a class for expanded clones.

TRBJ2-3 few TRBD1 TRBV11-1 CASSSRTGWGSGPDTQYF TGTGCCAGCAGTTCGCGGACAGGGTGGGGCTCGGGCCCAGATACGCAGTATTTT
TRBJ1-3 few NA TRBV2 CARRLQNSGNTIYF TGTGCCAGGAGACTGCAAAACTCTGGAAACACCATATATTTT
TRBJ2-7 NA NA TRBV6-6 CASSYSGGHEYEQYF TGTGCCAGCAGTTACTCGGGGGGGCACGAATACGAGCAGTACTTC
TRBJ2-3 many NA TRBV7-2 CASSPGATDTQYF TGTGCCAGCAGCCCGGGGGCGACAGATACGCAGTATTTT
TRBJ2-1 NA TRBD2 TRBV4-1 CASSHPSGRNEQFF TGCGCCAGCAGCCATCCCAGCGGGAGGAATGAGCAGTTCTTC
TRBJ1-2 NA TRBD1 TRBV30 CAWRTPDRGLVGYTF TGTGCCTGGAGAACCCCGGACAGGGGGCTAGTCGGCTACACCTTC
TRBJ1-1 many NA TRBV30 CAWSRGRIQRAFF TGTGCCTGGAGTCGAGGACGAATACAAAGGGCTTTCTTT
TRBJ2-7 few NA TRBV9 CASSPSGYSTYEQYF TGTGCCAGCAGCCCAAGCGGTTACTCTACCTACGAGCAGTACTTC
TRBJ2-2 few TRBD1 TRBV4-2 CASSKSGGQANTGELFF TGTGCCAGCAGTAAATCAGGGGGCCAGGCGAACACCGGGGAGCTGTTTTTT
TRBJ2-1 many NA TRBV18 CASSPLGVGGYNEQFF TGTGCCAGCTCACCACTTGGGGTCGGGGGATACAATGAGCAGTTCTTC
TRBJ2-3 many NA TRBV28 CASCFPGPSTDTQYF TGTGCCAGCTGCTTTCCGGGACCGAGCACAGATACGCAGTATTTT
TRBJ2-7 many NA TRBV27 CASSLRRSSYEQYF TGTGCCAGCAGTTTACGGAGGAGCTCCTACGAGCAGTACTTC
TRBJ1-2 many NA TRBV28 CASSLIGQINYGYTF TGTGCCAGCAGTTTAATCGGACAGATCAACTATGGCTACACCTTC
TRBJ2-3 many TRBD2 TRBV7-9 CASSGLAGVGTQYF TGTGCCAGCAGCGGATTAGCGGGAGTCGGTACGCAGTATTTT
TRBJ2-7 NA TRBD2 TRBV6-2/TRBV6-3 CASSPRAGPLYEQYF TGTGCCAGCAGTCCCAGAGCGGGACCCCTCTACGAGCAGTACTTC
TRBJ2-1 few TRBD2 TRBV29-1 CSVPLAGVNEQFF TGCAGCGTTCCACTAGCGGGAGTCAATGAGCAGTTCTTC
TRBJ2-6 many NA TRBV27 CASSSPGLGTNVLTF TGTGCCAGCAGTTCCCCGGGCCTAGGGACCAACGTCCTGACTTTC
TRBJ1-1 few TRBD1 TRBV10-3 CAIRPRTGTTEAFF TGTGCCATCAGACCCAGGACAGGTACGACTGAAGCTTTCTTT
TRBJ1-5 many TRBD1 TRBV20-1 CSAVPGQGVRDPSNQPQHF TGCAGTGCTGTTCCGGGACAGGGGGTCCGCGACCCAAGCAATCAGCCCCAGCATTTT
TRBJ2-1 NA TRBD2 TRBV12-3/TRBV12-4 CASSLLRASGSDEQFF TGTGCCAGCAGTTTACTCAGGGCTAGCGGGAGCGATGAGCAGTTCTTC
TRBJ2-2 once TRBD2 TRBV7-7 CASSPPGSSGRTGELFF TGTGCTAGCAGCCCACCCGGTTCCAGCGGGAGGACCGGGGAGCTGTTTTTT